What follows is one TCR beta chain and its context. Its specificity is unknown. These data come from a study of cytomegalovirus exposure and HLA in healthy donors. Primers for the PCR totalled 60 Vbeta and 13 Jbeta. Data came from immunoSEQ multiplex PCR; TCRdb stores just in-frame clones and leaves some out. Altogether over 120,000 clones are present, around 75% being singletons, with the ten largest covering 2.5% to 3.5%. General study results and limits: Based on reports, TCR beta sequences accurately predicted HLA-A and HLA-B alleles for most subjects. Being productive about 87% or about 30% of the time was typical of most TCR beta V segments in an earlier analysis. Later work showed greater clonal expansion in HLA-associated TCR beta chains than in equally common others.

The sequencing input was PBMCs. This clonotype was sampled from a woman under 40 in good health and CMV-seronegative.

CDR3 residues: CASSFYAGRNYGYTF. The CDR3 DNA sequence: TGCGCCAGCAGCTTCTATGCGGGGAGGAACTATGGCTACACCTTC. V usage is TRBV5-1 and J usage is TRBJ1-2; D gene unclear. Per germline, CDR1 SGHRS and CDR2 YFSETQ. Trimming removed 2 bases at V and 2 bases at J, with 13 bases between. This CDR3 spans 15 amino acids. The whole variable domain, filled in from reference TRBV5-1 and TRBJ1-2, reads KAGVTQTPRYLIKTRGQQVTLSCSPISGHRSVSWYQQTPGQGLQFLFEYFSETQRNKGNFPGRFSGRQFSNSRSEMNVSTLELGDSALYLCASSFYAGRNYGYTFGSGTRLTVV.